This TCR beta chain was recorded in a study of blood T cell repertoires in COVID-19. How the authors handled the data: The assay estimated nucleated cells by amplifying reference gene primers. Here immunoSEQ multiplex PCR was the method, and the copy in TCRdb shows in-frame clones only, minus some. The V and J calls and clone size were taken over from that table, and D and trimming were inferred from the DNA. This table has roughly 240,000 clones, approximately 82% appearing once. The CDR3 spans 15 residues. Trimming cost V 0 bases and J 3 bases; bases outside gene matches: 1. Germline V gene lookup returns CDR1 SGHVS and CDR2 FQNEAQ.

The J gene is TRBJ2-7, the V gene TRBV7-8; 11 bases fit TRBD2. Material: peripheral blood. The TCR was taken from a woman of 80 years or more with acute or convalescent COVID-19. Written as DNA, the CDR3 is TGTGCCAGCAGCTTAGCCGGGACTAGCGGCTACGAGCAGTACTTC. Protein sequence: CASSLAGTSGYEQYF.